The 5 T cell receptor beta chains presented below share a single source sample, sequenced in a study of regulatory T cells in long-lasting Graves disease. Libraries of TCR beta came from iRepertoire HTBI primers plus Arm-PCR of CDR3 regions. MiXCR, applied by TCRdb to the multiplex PCR reads, yields one record per CDR3 protein. The repertoire holds under 400,000 distinct CDR3 sequences, 16% seen once, with 25% to 30% in the top ten. Time point indicated: newly diagnosed GD, antithyroid drugs for less than 3 months. PBMC-extracted RNA yielded the TCR library. The data also belong to a second study, concerning T cells in Graves' hyperthyroidism and ophthalmopathy.

Sample: peripheral blood mononuclear cells (PBMCs), taken at new diagnosis, from a patient treated with antithyroid drugs. The receptors originated from a man aged 35 to 55 with Graves disease.

The CDR3 loop reads CASSPPGQAPDTQYF. CDR3 DNA sequence: TGTGCCAGCTCACCACCGGGACAGGCCCCAGATACGCAGTATTTT. The V call is TRBV18, the J call TRBJ2-3; 8 bases fit TRBD1. The CDR3 has 15 residues. V dropped 0 bases and J dropped 4; count of bases not matched to a gene: 3. Germline assignment: CDR1 KGHSH and CDR2 LQKENI.

The chain carries TRBV2 and TRBJ2-1; 9 nucleotides line up with TRBD1. This CDR3 is built from 15 residues. J was trimmed by 10 bases and V by 1 base; bases with no gene match: 8. CDR1 SNHLY and CDR2 FYNNEI come from the germline V gene. This CDR3 reads CASSEDGTGTLEQFF. The CDR3 DNA reads TGTGCCAGCAGTGAAGATGGGACAGGGACCCTAGAGCAGTTCTTC.

This clonotype occurred many times. The chain carries TRBV2 and TRBJ2-7; possibly TRBD1 for D (7 bases). Germline V gene lookup returns CDR1 SNHLY and CDR2 FYNNEI. The CDR3 has 15 residues. V lost 3 bases and J 6 bases, leaving 18 bases between the germline ends. CDR3: CASSDPGGTSTEQYF. The CDR3 nucleotides read TGTGCCAGCAGTGACCCAGGGGGGACCTCGACCGAGCAGTACTTC.

The V call is TRBV4-3, the J call TRBJ1-4, with 7 bases aligning to TRBD1. The CDR3 has 17 residues. The ends lost 4 bases at V and 2 bases at J; junction bases unmatched: 10. Germline values: CDR1 LGHNA, CDR2 YSLEER. CDR3: CASSLRDRPPTNEKLFF. The CDR3 DNA reads TGCGCCAGCAGCCTACGGGACAGACCTCCGACTAATGAAAAACTGTTTTTT.

This clonotype was detected ten times or more. The genes are TRBV12-3 or TRBV12-4 and TRBJ2-2, with D unresolved. Trimming stripped 4 bases from V and 6 bases from J, with 9 bases between. The CDR3 runs 13 residues. The CDR3: CASSSSVAGELFF. In DNA, the CDR3 is TGTGCCAGCAGTTCCTCGGTCGCCGGGGAGCTGTTTTTT.